This entry describes one T cell receptor (beta chain). The CDR3 runs 13 residues. Looked up from germline, CDR1 is MNHEY and CDR2 is SMNVEV (reference sequence). V trimming: 5 bases; J trimming: 3 bases; junction bases outside the gene matches: 4. This record comes from a study of regulatory T cells in long-lasting Graves disease. Arm-PCR of CDR3 regions and iRepertoire HTBI primers were the basis on which TCR beta libraries were built. In TCRdb, the multiplex PCR reads were re-called with MiXCR into one record per CDR3 protein. This table holds over 500,000 distinct CDR3 sequences, about 16% found once. Time point noted: newly diagnosed GD, antithyroid drugs for less than 3 months. Isolated PBMC RNA provided the starting material for the TCR library. Patients came from an endocrinology department in Xi'an, China. The data were also submitted as part of a second study, on T cells in Graves' hyperthyroidism and ophthalmopathy. That investigation notes: Those with hyperthyroidism were 18 to 65 years old, newly diagnosed, and ill for under 2 months.

The specimen comprised peripheral blood mononuclear cells (PBMCs), sampled at new diagnosis, from a patient treated with antithyroid drugs. The receptor's source is a man between 18 and 35 years old with Graves disease. The chain uses TRBV27 and TRBJ2-7, with TRBD2 identical over 7 bases. The CDR3 DNA follows: TGTGCCAGCAGTCGGAGGGAGGGCTACGAGCAGTACTTC. Translation gives CASSRREGYEQYF.